Following are 32 T cell receptor beta chains from one sample sequenced in a study of blood T cell repertoires in COVID-19. Using immunoSEQ multiplex PCR, the repertoire was profiled, and TCRdb retains in-frame clones only, with some absent. This table holds under 300,000 clones, 70% to 90% found once. Input material: peripheral blood. The source is a woman aged 40 to 50 who had recovered from COVID-19.

The chain couples TRBV3-1 (or the pseudogene TRBV3-2) to TRBJ1-2, with 7 bases aligning to TRBD1. V lost 0 bases and J lost 0; bases outside the gene matches: 19. CDR1 and CDR2 from the germline V gene are LGHDT and YNNKEL (reference sequence). The CDR3 totals 21 residues. The CDR3 bases are TGTGCCAGCAGCCAAGAGATTGAGGTCGACAGGGAGAGAAACCCTAACTATGGCTACACCTTC. Amino acid sequence: CASSQEIEVDRERNPNYGYTF.

The chain couples TRBV21-1 to TRBJ1-6; the tabulated D call, TRBD1, remains unverified against the DNA. TRBV21-1 is given as a pseudogene. This CDR3 spans 17 amino acids. CDR3 amino acids: CASSPSHRCSYNSPLHF. The CDR3 DNA reads as TGTGCCAGCAGCCCATCACACAGATGCTCCTATAATTCACCCCTCCACTTT.

The CDR3 sequence: CASSGTGTRVGDTQYF. The CDR3 DNA is TGTGCCAGCAGCGGTACCGGGACTCGGGTTGGGGATACGCAGTATTTT. This chain uses TRBV7-2 with TRBJ2-3; D perhaps matches TRBD2 (6 bases). The CDR3 spans 16 residues. Germline lookup yields CDR1 SGHTA and CDR2 FQGNSA. The germline V and J ends were trimmed by 5 bases and 6 bases, with 21 bases remaining between them.

V usage is TRBV6-5 and J usage is TRBJ2-1; 7 bases match TRBD1. The CDR3 has 13 residues. Germline trimming cut 8 bases from V and 6 bases from J; bases unmatched to any gene: 7. Germline V lookup: CDR1 MNHEY, CDR2 SVGAGI. CDR3 loop: CASSRDSTNEQFF. DNA for the CDR3: TGTGCCAGCTCAAGGGACAGCACCAATGAGCAGTTCTTC.

This clone was detected only a few times. This rearrangement joins TRBV6-4 to TRBJ2-1, with 9 positions matching TRBD2. The length of the CDR3 is 15 residues. With 3 bases clipped from V and 0 bases from J, the junction kept 0 bases outside the gene matches. Per the germline V gene, CDR1 is MRHNA and CDR2 is SNTAGT. Here the CDR3 reads CASSETSGSYNEQFF. The CDR3 DNA reads as TGTGCCAGCAGTGAGACTAGCGGCTCCTACAATGAGCAGTTCTTC.

The chain has TRBV19 and TRBJ2-7; 8 nucleotides line up with TRBD1. With V trimmed by 5 bases and J by 2 bases, 5 bases remained unmatched. Germline CDR1 and CDR2: LNHDA and SQIVND (reference sequence). The CDR3 covers 14 residues. CDR3 amino acids: CASSARTGPYEQYF. The CDR3 DNA sequence: TGTGCCAGTAGTGCCCGGACAGGGCCCTACGAGCAGTACTTC.

CDR3 bases: TGTGCCAGCTCACCGCCGGGCAGGGTAGGTCCTACGGAAGAGCAGTACTTC. Protein product: CASSPPGRVGPTEEQYF. The V call is TRBV18, the J call TRBJ2-7; D may be TRBD1 (5 bases). Per the germline V gene, CDR1 is KGHSH and CDR2 is LQKENI. The V and J ends lost 3 bases and 7 bases respectively, with 25 bases between them. CDR3 length equals 17 residues.

The chain links TRBV18 to TRBJ2-5, with TRBD1 matching over 7 bases. This CDR3 contains 15 residues. After removal of 3 bases from V and 2 bases from J, the junction contained 6 bases not matched to a gene. Germline V gene sequence: CDR1 KGHSH, CDR2 LQKENI. The CDR3 coding sequence is TGTGCCAGCTCACCGCCACAGGGGAATCAAGAGACCCAGTACTTC. It yields the protein CASSPPQGNQETQYF.

In its sample, this clone was seen once. V usage is TRBV27 and J usage is TRBJ1-5, with no clear D. This CDR3 has 13 amino acids. V was clipped by 6 bases and J by 7 bases, with 13 bases between them. Germline CDR1 is MNHEY and CDR2 is SMNVEV (reference sequence). CDR3 residues: CASRRSGGQPQHF. CDR3 DNA: TGTGCCAGCAGAAGGTCGGGCGGGCAGCCCCAGCATTTT.

The CDR3 spells CASSHYPEPQETQYF. As DNA, the CDR3 is TGTGCCAGCAGCCATTATCCAGAACCGCAAGAGACCCAGTACTTC. The chain carries TRBV6-5 and TRBJ2-5, with D uncertain. There are 15 residues in the CDR3. Trimming cost V 6 bases and J 2 bases, with 16 bases left between them. Germline V gene sequence: CDR1 MNHEY, CDR2 SVGAGI.

The V gene is TRBV7-2, the J gene TRBJ1-2; TRBD1 aligns across 7 bases. The V segment lost 5 bases and the J segment 8 bases; nucleotides outside the gene matches: 11. Germline V gene lookup returns CDR1 SGHTA and CDR2 FQGNSA. This CDR3 contains 14 residues. CDR3 protein: CASSPDRVIQGYTF. In nucleotides, the CDR3 is TGTGCCAGCAGCCCCGACAGGGTTATACAAGGCTACACCTTC.

This clone was counted a few times. V is TRBV11-2 and J is TRBJ2-1; no firm D call. Looked up from germline, CDR1 is SGHAT and CDR2 is FQNNGV. CDR3 size: 15 residues. The V and J ends lost 3 bases and 7 bases respectively, with 16 bases between them. The CDR3 coding sequence is TGTGCCAGCAGCTTTGCTAGGTATTCGAGGAATGAGCAGTTCTTC. Amino acid sequence: CASSFARYSRNEQFF.

This clone was counted between two and nine times. The J gene is TRBJ1-5, the V gene TRBV18, with TRBD1 identical over 8 bases. The CDR3 consists of 14 residues. With V trimmed by 3 bases and J by 5 bases, 3 bases remained unmatched. Germline V gives CDR1 KGHSH, CDR2 LQKENI. The CDR3 protein is CASSPGQGYQPQHF. In DNA, the CDR3 is TGTGCCAGCTCACCTGGACAGGGTTATCAGCCCCAGCATTTT.

The gene calls are TRBV28 and TRBJ2-3; 9 positions match TRBD2. This CDR3 is 16 amino acids long. J lost 10 bases, V lost 6 bases, and 17 bases had no gene match. Germline V gene sequence: CDR1 MDHEN, CDR2 SYDVKM. CDR3 amino acids: CASSQPFSGRVPPQYF. Here the CDR3 DNA reads TGTGCCAGCAGCCAGCCATTTAGCGGGAGAGTCCCCCCGCAGTATTTT.

This rearrangement joins TRBV2 to TRBJ1-4; the match to TRBD1 covers 9 bases. CDR3 length equals 16 residues. Losses at the gene ends were 0 bases for V and 6 bases for J; bases not matched to a gene: 5. CDR1 is SNHLY and CDR2 is FYNNEI in the germline V gene. CDR3 amino acids: CASSEALGQGYEKLFF. In DNA form, the CDR3 reads TGTGCCAGCAGTGAAGCGCTCGGACAGGGGTATGAAAAACTGTTTTTT.

J is TRBJ2-1 and V is TRBV24-1, with 8 bases identical to TRBD2. CDR3 length equals 15 residues. The ends lost 5 bases at V and 5 bases at J; junction bases unmatched: 7. Looked up from germline, CDR1 is KGHDR and CDR2 is SFDVKD. CDR3 region: CATSAAFGRDNEQFF. The CDR3 region has the DNA TGTGCCACCAGTGCGGCGTTCGGGAGGGACAATGAGCAGTTCTTC.

The chain employs TRBV7-2 and TRBJ2-1; 8 bases are shared with TRBD1. The CDR3 contains 16 residues. In germline, CDR1 is SGHTA, CDR2 FQGNSA. The ends lost 2 bases at V and 0 bases at J; junction bases unmatched: 3. In DNA, the CDR3 is TGTGCCAGCAGCTTACAGGGGGCTGGCTCCTACAATGAGCAGTTCTTC. It codes for CASSLQGAGSYNEQFF. Combining the CDR3 with reference TRBV7-2 and TRBJ2-1 gives the whole variable domain GAGVSQSPSNKVTEKGKDVELRCDPISGHTALYWYRQSLGQGLEFLIYFQGNSAPDKSGLPSDRFSAERTGGSVSTLTIQRTQQEDSAVYLCASSLQGAGSYNEQFFGPGTRLTVL.

This clone was seen just once. V and J are TRBV5-8 and TRBJ2-7, with 7 bases aligning to TRBD1. The CDR3 contains 14 residues. V lost 3 bases to trimming and J lost 6 bases; unmatched junction nucleotides: 9. The germline V gene has CDR1 SGHTS and CDR2 YDEGEE. CDR3 loop: CASSSGQPLSEQYF. CDR3 nucleotides: TGTGCCAGCAGCTCGGGACAGCCGCTATCCGAGCAGTACTTC.

V gene TRBV29-1 combines with J gene TRBJ1-5, with a tentative D call TRBD1 (5 bases). Per the germline V gene, CDR1 is SQVTM and CDR2 is ANQGSEA. This CDR3 comprises 14 residues. With 6 bases removed from V and 4 bases from J, the gap between germline ends came to 16 bases. The CDR3 DNA reads as TGCAGCGTCAAAGTCGGGGGATTTAATCAGCCCCAGCATTTT. Its translation: CSVKVGGFNQPQHF.

This CDR3 is CASSAGWTGSYGYTF. The CDR3 DNA follows: TGTGCCAGCAGCGCTGGATGGACAGGGAGCTATGGCTACACCTTC. The chain recombines TRBV6-2 or TRBV6-3 with TRBJ1-2; 8 nucleotides match TRBD1. With V trimmed by 6 bases and J by 4 bases, 10 bases remained unmatched. The CDR3 length is 15 residues. The germline V gene encodes CDR1 MNHEY and CDR2 SVGEGT.

V and J are TRBV27 and TRBJ1-1; D gene unclear. This CDR3 contains 14 residues. Germline loops: CDR1 MNHEY, CDR2 SMNVEV (reference sequence). Trimming took off 5 bases at V and 11 bases at J, with 21 bases between the two ends. In DNA, the CDR3 is TGTGCCAGCAGTCCCCGGGGTGAGCCGTCGCGGGCTTTCTTT. As protein: CASSPRGEPSRAFF.

The V gene is TRBV2, the J gene TRBJ2-3; maybe TRBD1 (6 bases). CDR3 length: 15 residues. V was cut by 4 bases and J by 2 bases, with 13 bases left in between. CDR1 is SNHLY and CDR2 is FYNNEI in the germline V gene. CDR3: CASSGSRGNTDTQYF. The CDR3 DNA reads as TGTGCCAGCAGTGGAAGTAGGGGGAACACAGATACGCAGTATTTT.

This chain connects TRBV4-3 to TRBJ2-5; possible D gene TRBD1, 6 bases. V shed 0 bases and J shed 1 base, with 15 bases lying between them. The length of the CDR3 is 17 residues. Germline CDR1 and CDR2: LGHNA and YSLEER. The CDR3 region is CASSQDGGRGVQETQYF. CDR3 coding DNA: TGCGCCAGCAGCCAAGACGGAGGCAGGGGCGTCCAAGAGACCCAGTACTTC.

The genes are TRBV5-1 and TRBJ2-7; a weak D match, TRBD1 (6 bases). The germline V gene encodes CDR1 SGHRS and CDR2 YFSETQ. V shed 0 bases and J shed 0 bases, with 7 bases lying between them. This CDR3 comprises 14 residues. The CDR3 protein is CASSLGTDSYEQYF. Written as DNA, the CDR3 is TGCGCCAGCAGCTTGGGGACAGACTCCTACGAGCAGTACTTC.

The chain recombines TRBV14 with TRBJ2-4; TRBD1 aligns across 8 bases. Trimming removed 4 bases from V and 4 bases from J; junction bases left unmatched: 6. Per the germline V gene, CDR1 is SGHDN and CDR2 is FVKESK. The CDR3 consists of 15 residues. Here the CDR3 DNA reads TGTGCCAGCAGCCTTCAGGGACAGGCAAAAAACATTCAGTACTTC. This sequence encodes CASSLQGQAKNIQYF.

The V call is TRBV9, the J call TRBJ2-2; TRBD1 matches at 9 bases. CDR1 is SGDLS, CDR2 YYNGEE, per germline. The V and J ends lost 4 bases and 6 bases, in that order; junction bases with no gene match: 10. The CDR3 runs to 16 residues. The CDR3 sequence: CASSSRGDRAAGELFF. CDR3 bases: TGTGCCAGCAGCTCGCGAGGGGACAGGGCGGCCGGGGAGCTGTTTTTT. Full variable domain (outside the CDR3, taken from reference TRBV9 and TRBJ2-2): DSGVTQTPKHLITATGQRVTLRCSPRSGDLSVYWYQQSLDQGLQFLIQYYNGEERAKGNILERFSAQQFPDLHSELNLSSLELGDSALYFCASSSRGDRAAGELFFGEGSRLTVL.

The CDR3 loop reads CASSSGRTSVAGDEQYF. DNA for the CDR3: TGTGCCAGCAGCTCAGGCCGTACTAGCGTAGCAGGCGACGAGCAGTACTTC. The chain is built from TRBV7-8 and TRBJ2-7; 7 bases are shared with TRBD2. The CDR3 has 17 amino acids. Germline assignment: CDR1 SGHVS and CDR2 FQNEAQ. V lost 4 bases and J lost 5; bases outside the gene matches: 17.

This chain joins TRBV29-1 and TRBJ1-6; TRBD1 agrees at 7 bases. The germline CDR1 and CDR2 sequences are SQVTM and ANQGSEA. The CDR3 is made up of 14 amino acids. As DNA, the CDR3 is TGCAGTGCCACAGGGGAGAAACGTAATTCACCCCTCCACTTT. It codes for CSATGEKRNSPLHF.

The chain couples TRBV4-1 to TRBJ2-5; 9 bases are a match to TRBD1. Germline CDR1 reads MGHRA; CDR2 reads YSYEKL. V shed 3 bases, J shed 5 bases, and the junction held 4 bases outside the gene matches. The CDR3 is 14 amino acids. The CDR3: CASSQGTGPETQYF. In DNA form, the CDR3 reads TGCGCCAGCAGCCAGGGGACAGGGCCGGAGACCCAGTACTTC.

In this sample, this clone turned up a few times. The J gene is TRBJ2-7, the V gene TRBV2, with D possibly TRBD1 on 5 matching bases. V lost 2 bases and J 2 bases, leaving 13 bases between the germline ends. The CDR3 totals 15 residues. CDR1 and CDR2 from the germline V gene are SNHLY and FYNNEI. CDR3 protein: CASSEQGTSTYEQYF. The DNA of the CDR3 is TGTGCCAGCAGTGAACAGGGCACGTCAACCTACGAGCAGTACTTC.

This clone has a handful of counts. The chain joins TRBV5-1 to TRBJ1-2, with D uncertain. Germline CDR1 reads SGHRS; CDR2 reads YFSETQ. The CDR3 has 14 residues. Between the trimmed V and J ends, which lost 0 bases and 7 bases, there was a span of 13 bases. The CDR3 loop is CASSLDGRGSGYTF. The CDR3 DNA is TGCGCCAGCAGCTTGGATGGACGGGGAAGTGGCTACACCTTC.

V and J are TRBV4-3 and TRBJ2-6, with D possibly being TRBD1 (5 bases). CDR1 and CDR2 (germline): LGHNA, YSLEER. V was clipped by 0 bases and J by 0 bases, with 18 bases between them. This CDR3 is built from 20 residues. This chain's CDR3 is CASSQDVPGHLPSGANVLTF. For the CDR3, the DNA is TGCGCCAGCAGCCAAGATGTGCCTGGACACCTGCCCTCTGGGGCCAACGTCCTGACTTTC.